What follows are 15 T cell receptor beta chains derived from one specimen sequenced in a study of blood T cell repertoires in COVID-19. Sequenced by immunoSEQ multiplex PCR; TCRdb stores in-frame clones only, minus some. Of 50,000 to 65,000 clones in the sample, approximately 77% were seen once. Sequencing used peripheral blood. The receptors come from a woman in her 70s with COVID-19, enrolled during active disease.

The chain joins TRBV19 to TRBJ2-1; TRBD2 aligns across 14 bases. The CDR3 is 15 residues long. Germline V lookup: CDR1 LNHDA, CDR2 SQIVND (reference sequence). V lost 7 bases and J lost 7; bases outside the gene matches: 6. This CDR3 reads CASTETSGRGNEQFF. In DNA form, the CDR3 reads TGTGCCAGTACCGAGACTAGCGGGAGGGGTAATGAGCAGTTCTTC.

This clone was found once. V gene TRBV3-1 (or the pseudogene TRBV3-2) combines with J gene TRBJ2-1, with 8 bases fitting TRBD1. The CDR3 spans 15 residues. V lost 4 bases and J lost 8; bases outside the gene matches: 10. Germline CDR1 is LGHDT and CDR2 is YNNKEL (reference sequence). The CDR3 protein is CASSRPGQEVDEQFF. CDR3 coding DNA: TGTGCCAGCAGCCGGCCGGGACAGGAGGTGGATGAGCAGTTCTTC.

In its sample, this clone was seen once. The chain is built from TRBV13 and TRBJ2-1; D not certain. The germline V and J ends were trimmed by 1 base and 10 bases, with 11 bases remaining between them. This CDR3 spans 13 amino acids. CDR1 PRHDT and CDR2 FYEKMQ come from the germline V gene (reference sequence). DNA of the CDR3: TGTGCCAGCAGCTTAGAGGAGCCCGGCGAGCAGTTCTTC. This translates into CASSLEEPGEQFF.

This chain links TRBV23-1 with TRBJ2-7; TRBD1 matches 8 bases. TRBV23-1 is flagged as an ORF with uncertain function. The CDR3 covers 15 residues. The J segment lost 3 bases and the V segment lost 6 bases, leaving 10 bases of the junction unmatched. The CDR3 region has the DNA TGCGCCAGCAGCAGGGGGCCCCGTGGGTGCTACGAGCAGTACGTC. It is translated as CASSRGPRGCYEQYV.

CDR3 sequence: CASSSGLAGVGTGELFF. CDR3 DNA sequence: TGTGCCAGCAGCTCGGGACTAGCGGGAGTAGGTACCGGGGAGCTGTTTTTT. V is TRBV7-3 and J is TRBJ2-2, with TRBD2 identical over 14 bases. J was trimmed by 5 bases and V by 4 bases; bases with no gene match: 6. CDR1 is SGHTA, CDR2 FQGTGA, per germline. This CDR3 spans 17 amino acids.

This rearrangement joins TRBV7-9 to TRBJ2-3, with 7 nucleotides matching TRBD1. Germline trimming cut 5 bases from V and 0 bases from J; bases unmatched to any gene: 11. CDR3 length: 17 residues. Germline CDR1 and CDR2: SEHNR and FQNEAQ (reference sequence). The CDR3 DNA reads TGTGCCAGCAGCGTATCACCGGGACAGTCTAGCACAGATACGCAGTATTTT. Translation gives CASSVSPGQSSTDTQYF. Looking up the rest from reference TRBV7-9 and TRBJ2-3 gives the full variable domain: DTGVSQNPRHKITKRGQNVTFRCDPISEHNRLYWYRQTLGQGPEFLTYFQNEAQLEKSRLLSDRFSAERPKGSFSTLEIQRTEQGDSAMYLCASSVSPGQSSTDTQYFGPGTRLTVL.

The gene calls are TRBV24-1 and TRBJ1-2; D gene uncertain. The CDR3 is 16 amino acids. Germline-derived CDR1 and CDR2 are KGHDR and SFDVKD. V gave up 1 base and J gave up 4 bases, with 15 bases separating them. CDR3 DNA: TGTGCCACCAGTGATTTTGAAAGGGAGCGGGCCTATGGCTACACCTTC. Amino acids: CATSDFERERAYGYTF.

CDR3 nucleotides: TGTGCCAGCAGCCACCTCCCAGGACAGGGCCGCTTCTCCAACACCGGGGAGCTGTTTTTT. Translated, it gives CASSHLPGQGRFSNTGELFF. The genes are TRBV4-2 and TRBJ2-2; 8 bases line up with TRBD1. This CDR3 contains 20 residues. Germline V gene data show CDR1 as LGHNA and CDR2 as YNFKEQ. V gave up 3 bases and J gave up 2 bases; unmatched junction bases: 17.

CDR3 sequence: CASSDQATDTQYF. The CDR3 DNA sequence: TGTGCCAGCAGTGATCAGGCCACAGATACGCAGTATTTT. The chain recombines TRBV2 with TRBJ2-3; no definite D call. The CDR3 loop spans 13 amino acids. Trimming removed 3 bases from V and 2 bases from J, with 6 bases in between. The germline V gene has CDR1 SNHLY and CDR2 FYNNEI.

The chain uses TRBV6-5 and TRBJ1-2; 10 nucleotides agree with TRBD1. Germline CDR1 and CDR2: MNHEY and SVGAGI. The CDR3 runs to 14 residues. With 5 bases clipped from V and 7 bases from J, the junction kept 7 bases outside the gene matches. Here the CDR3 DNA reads TGTGCCAGCAGTCCCGGGACAGGGGTTGCTGGCTACACCTTC. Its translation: CASSPGTGVAGYTF.

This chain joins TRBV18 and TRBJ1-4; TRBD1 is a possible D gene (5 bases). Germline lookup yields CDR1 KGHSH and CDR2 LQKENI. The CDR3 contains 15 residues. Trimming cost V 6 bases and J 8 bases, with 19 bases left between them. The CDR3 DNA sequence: TGTGCCAGCTCGGCCACCGGGACTCCTGGGGAAAAACTGTTTTTT. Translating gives CASSATGTPGEKLFF.

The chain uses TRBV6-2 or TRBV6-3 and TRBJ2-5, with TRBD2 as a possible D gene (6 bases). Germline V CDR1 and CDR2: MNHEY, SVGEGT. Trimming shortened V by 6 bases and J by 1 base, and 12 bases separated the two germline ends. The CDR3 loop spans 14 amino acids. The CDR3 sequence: CASSFLAFQETQYF. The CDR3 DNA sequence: TGTGCCAGCAGCTTTCTAGCGTTCCAAGAGACCCAGTACTTC.

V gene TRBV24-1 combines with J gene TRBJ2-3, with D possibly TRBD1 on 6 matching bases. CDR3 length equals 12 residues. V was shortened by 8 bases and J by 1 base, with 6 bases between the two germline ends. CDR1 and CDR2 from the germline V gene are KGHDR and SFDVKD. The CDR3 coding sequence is TGTGCCACCACAGGGGGCACAGATACGCAGTATTTT. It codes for CATTGGTDTQYF.

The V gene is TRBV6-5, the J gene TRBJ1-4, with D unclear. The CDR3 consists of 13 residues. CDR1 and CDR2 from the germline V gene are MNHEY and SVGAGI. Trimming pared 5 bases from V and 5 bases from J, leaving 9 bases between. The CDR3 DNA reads TGTGCCAGCAGTCCACTCGGGAATGAAAAACTGTTTTTT. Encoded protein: CASSPLGNEKLFF.

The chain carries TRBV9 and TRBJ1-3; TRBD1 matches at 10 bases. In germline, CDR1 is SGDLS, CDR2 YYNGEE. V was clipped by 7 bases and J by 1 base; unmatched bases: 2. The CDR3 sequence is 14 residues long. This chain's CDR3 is CASGTGVSGNTIYF. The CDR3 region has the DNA TGTGCCAGCGGGACAGGGGTTTCTGGAAACACCATATATTTT.